This T cell receptor (beta chain) was sequenced for a study of blood T cell repertoires in COVID-19. Study-wide context: The United States, Italy and Spain were the sources of the acute and convalescent COVID-19 samples. Nucleic acid was either cDNA or gDNA, and it came from T cells, B-cell-depleted T cells, or PBMCs.

TCRdb's table, derived via immunoSEQ multiplex PCR, lists solely in-frame clones and lacks some. The sample consists of tens of thousands of clones, almost 85% of them appearing once. Germline loops: CDR1 SNHLY, CDR2 FYNNEI. The V and J ends lost 7 bases and 7 bases respectively, with 19 bases between them. The CDR3 is 14 residues long. The receptor was derived from a human donor in a cohort sampled during active COVID-19. The sample comprised peripheral blood. The chain combines TRBV2 with TRBJ1-2; maybe TRBD1 (5 bases). CDR3 in amino acids: CASTRDFQSGGYTF. The CDR3 bases are TGTGCCAGCACCCGGGACTTCCAAAGCGGTGGCTACACCTTC.